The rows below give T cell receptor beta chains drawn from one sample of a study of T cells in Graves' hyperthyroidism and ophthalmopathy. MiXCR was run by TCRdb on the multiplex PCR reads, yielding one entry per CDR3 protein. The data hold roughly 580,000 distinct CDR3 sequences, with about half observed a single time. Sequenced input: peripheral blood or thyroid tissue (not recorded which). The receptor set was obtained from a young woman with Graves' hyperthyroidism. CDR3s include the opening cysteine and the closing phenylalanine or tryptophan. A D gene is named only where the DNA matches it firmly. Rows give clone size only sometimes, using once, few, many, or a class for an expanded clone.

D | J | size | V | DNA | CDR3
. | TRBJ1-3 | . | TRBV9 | TGTGCCAGCAGCGTAACGGGAGGGGGACACTTTGGAAACACCATATATTTT | CASSVTGGGHFGNTIYF
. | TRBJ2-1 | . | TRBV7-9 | TGTGCCAGCAGCCCGGCAGCAGGGAACACCTACAATGAGCAGTTCTTC | CASSPAAGNTYNEQFF
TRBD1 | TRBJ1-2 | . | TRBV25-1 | TGTGCCAGCAGTTCAGGGGGGTCTAACTATGGCTACACCTTC | CASSSGGSNYGYTF
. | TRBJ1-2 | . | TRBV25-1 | TGTGCCAGCAATGGATTAAGCTATGGCTACACCTTC | CASNGLSYGYTF
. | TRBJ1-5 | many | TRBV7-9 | TGTGCCAGCAGCTTAGAGGGGAGACAGCCCCAGCATTTT | CASSLEGRQPQHF
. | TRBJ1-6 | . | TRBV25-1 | TGTGCCAGCAAATCTTCGGGGGGCGAGGTATCACCCCTCCACTTT | CASKSSGGEVSPLHF
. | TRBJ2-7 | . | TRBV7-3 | TGTGCCAGCAGCCAACAGGACCTGATGCTGTCCTACGAGCAGTACTTC | CASSQQDLMLSYEQYF
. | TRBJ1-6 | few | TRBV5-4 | TGTGCCAGCAGCTTGGTCGCGGGGGATAATTCACCCCTCCACTTT | CASSLVAGDNSPLHF
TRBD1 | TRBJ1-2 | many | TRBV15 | TGTGCCACCAGCAGAGCCGGGACAGCAACCCACTATGGCTACACCTTC | CATSRAGTATHYGYTF
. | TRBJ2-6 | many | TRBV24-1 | TGTGCCACCAGTCATAGAGCTACTGGGGCCAACGTCCTGACTTTC | CATSHRATGANVLTF
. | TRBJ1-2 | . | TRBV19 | TGTGCCAGTAGTATTAGGGCAGATGGCTACACCTTC | CASSIRADGYTF
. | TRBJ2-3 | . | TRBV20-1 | TGCAGTGCTAGAGTCCATCCCAAGGGCGATACGCAGTATTTT | CSARVHPKGDTQYF
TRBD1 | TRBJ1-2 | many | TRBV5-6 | TGTGCCAGCAGCGGTGGACAGGTCGATGGCTACACCTTC | CASSGGQVDGYTF
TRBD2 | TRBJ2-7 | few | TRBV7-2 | TGTGCCAGCAGTACATTAGGACTAGCGCTTACCTACGAGCAGTACTTC | CASSTLGLALTYEQYF
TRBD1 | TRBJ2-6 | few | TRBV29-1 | TGCAGCGTTGAAGATCTTGTAAGGGACAGGGGGCACTCTGGGGCCAACGTCCTGACTTTC | CSVEDLVRDRGHSGANVLTF
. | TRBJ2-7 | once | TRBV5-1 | TGCGCCAGCAGCGTTGAAGGGACAACCTACGAGCAGTACTTC | CASSVEGTTYEQYF
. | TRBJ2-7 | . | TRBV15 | TGTGCCACCAAGTTCGGTGGGAGCCACGAGCAGTACTTC | CATKFGGSHEQYF
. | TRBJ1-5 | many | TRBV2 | TGTGCCAGCAGTGTACAGCTACATAGCAATCAGCCCCAGCATTTT | CASSVQLHSNQPQHF
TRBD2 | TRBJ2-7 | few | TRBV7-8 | TGTGCCAGCAGCCCGCTTCCGGGGGGGGTCGAGCAGTACTTC | CASSPLPGGVEQYF
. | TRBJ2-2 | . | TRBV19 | TGTGCCAGTAGTGCTTTCGCCACCGATGGGGGCGGGGAGCTGTTTTTT | CASSAFATDGGGELFF
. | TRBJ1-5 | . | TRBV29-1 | TGCAGCGTTTGCCAGGGAGACAATCAGCCCCAGCATTTT | CSVCQGDNQPQHF
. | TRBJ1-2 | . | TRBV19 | TGTGCCAGCACTCCGGACGGGACCTATGGCTACACCTTC | CASTPDGTYGYTF
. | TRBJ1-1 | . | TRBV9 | TGTGCCAGCAGCACTACTAGCGGGGGGAACACTGAAGCTTTCTTT | CASSTTSGGNTEAFF
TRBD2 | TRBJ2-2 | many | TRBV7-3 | TGTGCCAGCAGCTCTGGGACTAGCGGGCCGAACACCGGGGAGCTGTTTTTT | CASSSGTSGPNTGELFF
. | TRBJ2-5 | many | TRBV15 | TGTGCCACCAGCAGAGATTTAGTCGGCGGGACAGATGGTGAGACCCAGTACTTC | CATSRDLVGGTDGETQYF
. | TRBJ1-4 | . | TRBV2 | TGTGCCAGCAGCGCGAGAAAGGGGTTCGAAAAACTGTTTTTT | CASSARKGFEKLFF
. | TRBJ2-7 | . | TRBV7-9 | TGTGCCAGCAGCTGGGCCGTGGCTGAGACCTACGAGCAGTACTTC | CASSWAVAETYEQYF
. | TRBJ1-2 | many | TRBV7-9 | TGTGCCAGCAACCCGCCTAACTATGGCTACACCTTC | CASNPPNYGYTF
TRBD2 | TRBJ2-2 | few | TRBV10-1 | TGCGCCAGCAGTACATCCCATAGCGGGTCCTTGAACACCGGGGAGCTGTTTTTT | CASSTSHSGSLNTGELFF
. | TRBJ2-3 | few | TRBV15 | TGTGCCACCAGCATAGACCCGGGAGCAGATACGCAGTATTTT | CATSIDPGADTQYF
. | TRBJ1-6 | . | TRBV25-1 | TGTGCCAGCAGCTTGTATAGCTCCTATAATTCACCCCTCCACTTT | CASSLYSSYNSPLHF
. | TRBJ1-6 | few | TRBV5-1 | TGCGCCAGCAGCTTGGTTGCTGGCGGTTCACCCCTCCACTTT | CASSLVAGGSPLHF
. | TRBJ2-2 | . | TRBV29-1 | TGCAGCGTTGAAGAGCACAGGGTGGGGACCGGGGAGCTGTTTTTT | CSVEEHRVGTGELFF
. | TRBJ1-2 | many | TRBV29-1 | TGCAGCGTTGAAAGTATGGCAGATGGGGGCTACACCTTC | CSVESMADGGYTF
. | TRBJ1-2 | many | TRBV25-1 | TGTGCCAGCAGTGATCGAGTGGAGAACTATGGCTACACCTTC | CASSDRVENYGYTF
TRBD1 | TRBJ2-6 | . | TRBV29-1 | TGCAGCGTTGAAGTAGGGGGCGCCAGCTCTGGGGCCAACGTCCTGACTTTC | CSVEVGGASSGANVLTF
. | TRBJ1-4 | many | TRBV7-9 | TGTGCCAGCAGCTTCCCAGGGGTGACTAATGAAAAACTGTTTTTT | CASSFPGVTNEKLFF
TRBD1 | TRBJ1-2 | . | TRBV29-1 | TGCAGCGGGGGGACAGGGATCTATGGCTACACCTTC | CSGGTGIYGYTF
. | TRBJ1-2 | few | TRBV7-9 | TGTGCCAGCAGCGACTATGGGTTGTATGGCTACACCTTC | CASSDYGLYGYTF
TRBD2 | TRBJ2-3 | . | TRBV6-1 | TGTGCCATCAGTGGAGCTAGCGGGAACACAGATACGCAGTATTTT | CAISGASGNTDTQYF
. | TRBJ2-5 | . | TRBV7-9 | TGTGCCAGCAGCTCACACAGGGATCAAGAGACCCAGTACTTC | CASSSHRDQETQYF
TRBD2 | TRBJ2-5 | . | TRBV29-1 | TGCAGCGTTGATGTAGCGGGAGGTAGAAAGACCCAGTACTTC | CSVDVAGGRKTQYF
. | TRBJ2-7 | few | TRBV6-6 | TGTGCCAGCAGGACCCTTGGCCAGCAGTACTTC | CASRTLGQQYF
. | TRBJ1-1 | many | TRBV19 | TGTGCCAGTAGTGCGGAGAGGGAGGGGAACGCTGAAGCTTTCTTT | CASSAEREGNAEAFF
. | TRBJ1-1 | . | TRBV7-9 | TGTGCCAGCAGCTTGGAGATCAGGGGCCCGAAATTCTTT | CASSLEIRGPKFF
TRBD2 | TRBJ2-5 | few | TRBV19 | TGTGCCAGTAGTAGGGGGGGTAGCGAGCAAGAGACCCAGTACTTC | CASSRGGSEQETQYF
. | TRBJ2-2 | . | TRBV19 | TGTGCCAGTAGCGATCGAGTCGGGGAGCTGTTTTTT | CASSDRVGELFF
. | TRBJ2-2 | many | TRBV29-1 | TGCAGCGGGCACGAGGACACCGGGGAGCTGTTTTTT | CSGHEDTGELFF
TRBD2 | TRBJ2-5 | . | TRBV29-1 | TGTGCCAGCAGCTTGGGAGCTAGCGGGAGCTCAGAGACCCAGTACTTC | CASSLGASGSSETQYF
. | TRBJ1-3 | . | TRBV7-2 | TGTGCCAGCAGCCCGGGGGTCGTAAACACCATATATTTT | CASSPGVVNTIYF
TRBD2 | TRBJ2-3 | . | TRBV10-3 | TGTGCCATCAGTGACTCTAGCGGGAGGGCCGGAGGTACGCAGTATTTT | CAISDSSGRAGGTQYF
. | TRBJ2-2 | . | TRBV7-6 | TGTGCCAGCAGCCAAGATTTAAGGAACACCGGGGAGCTGTTTTTT | CASSQDLRNTGELFF
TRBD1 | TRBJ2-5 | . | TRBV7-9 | TGTGCCAGCGGGTGGCAGGGCAGGGGGTCAGAGACCCAGTACTTC | CASGWQGRGSETQYF
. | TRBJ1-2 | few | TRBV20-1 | TGCAGTGCTAGGACTCAGTTTAACTATGGCTACACCTTC | CSARTQFNYGYTF
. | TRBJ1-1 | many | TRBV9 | TGTGCCAGCAGTGGAACCGGACAGAACACTGAAGCTTTCTTT | CASSGTGQNTEAFF
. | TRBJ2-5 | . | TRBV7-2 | TGTGCCAGCAGCTTAGACAGGGTATACGAGACCCAGTACTTC | CASSLDRVYETQYF
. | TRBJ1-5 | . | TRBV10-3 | TGTGCCATCAGTGGGGGGCAGTTT | CAISGGQF
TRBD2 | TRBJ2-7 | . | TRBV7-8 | TGTGCCAGCAGCTCTCGACTAGCGGGAGAGTTGTTCAACGAGCAGTACTTC | CASSSRLAGELFNEQYF
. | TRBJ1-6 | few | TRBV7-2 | TGTGCCAGCACCGGGCAAGATAATTCACCCCTCCACTTT | CASTGQDNSPLHF
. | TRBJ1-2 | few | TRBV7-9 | TGTGCCAGCAGCTTCTTTGGGAGCCAGGGCTACACCTTC | CASSFFGSQGYTF